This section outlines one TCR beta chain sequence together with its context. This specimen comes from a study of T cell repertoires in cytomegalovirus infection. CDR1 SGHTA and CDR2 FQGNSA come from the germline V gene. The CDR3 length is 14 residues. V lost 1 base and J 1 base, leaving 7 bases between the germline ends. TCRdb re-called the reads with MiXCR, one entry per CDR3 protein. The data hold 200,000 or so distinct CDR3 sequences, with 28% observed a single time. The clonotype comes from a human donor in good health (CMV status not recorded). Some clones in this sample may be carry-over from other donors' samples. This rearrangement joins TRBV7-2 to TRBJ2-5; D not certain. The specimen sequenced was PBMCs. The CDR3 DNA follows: TGTGCCAGCAGCTTAGAAACAGCCCAAGAGACCCAGTACTTC. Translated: CASSLETAQETQYF.